This T cell receptor (beta chain) was obtained from a study of T cell repertoires in cytomegalovirus infection. Germline V gene lookup returns CDR1 SEHNR and CDR2 FQNEAQ (reference sequence). CDR3 size: 18 residues. V was trimmed by 1 base and J by 0 bases, leaving 18 bases between them. Via MiXCR, TCRdb re-called the reads, giving one row per CDR3 protein. Found here are under 850,000 distinct CDR3 sequences, approximately 34% of them singletons; the top ten hold 2.5% to 3.5%. The source of this sequence is a human donor in good health (CMV status not recorded). Some clones in this sample may be carry-over from other donors' samples. The chain uses TRBV7-9 and TRBJ1-1; D is unresolved. The sequencing sample was made of PBMCs. CDR3 sequence: CASSLVGRAGYMNTEAFF. The CDR3 DNA is TGTGCCAGCAGCTTAGTAGGAAGGGCAGGATATATGAACACTGAAGCTTTCTTT. Filled out from reference TRBV7-9 and TRBJ1-1, the complete variable domain reads DTGVSQNPRHKITKRGQNVTFRCDPISEHNRLYWYRQTLGQGPEFLTYFQNEAQLEKSRLLSDRFSAERPKGSFSTLEIQRTEQGDSAMYLCASSLVGRAGYMNTEAFFGQGTRLTVV.